This TCR beta chain stems from a study of blood T cell repertoires in COVID-19. TCRdb keeps only in-frame clones here, not all; method: immunoSEQ multiplex PCR. This table holds roughly 62,000 clones, over 70% found once. The germline V gene has CDR1 SGHDT and CDR2 YYEEEE. J lost 3 bases, V lost 2 bases, and 4 bases had no gene match. The CDR3 has 15 amino acids. The gene calls are TRBV5-6 and TRBJ2-7; 11 bases match TRBD1. Sequenced: peripheral blood. This clonotype originated in a man aged 25-40 years with COVID-19, enrolled during active disease. CDR3 sequence (DNA): TGTGCCAGCAGCTTCCGGGGGACAGGGGGCTACGAGCAGTACTTC. It encodes CASSFRGTGGYEQYF. The full variable domain, its missing parts supplied by reference TRBV5-6 and TRBJ2-7, is DAGVTQSPTHLIKTRGQQVTLRCSPKSGHDTVSWYQQALGQGPQFIFQYYEEEERQRGNFPDRFSGHQFPNYSSELNVNALLLGDSALYLCASSFRGTGGYEQYFGPGTRLTVT.